A selection of T cell receptor beta chains follows, all from one sample in a study of Ad26.COV2.S vaccination and SARS-CoV-2 variants. TCRdb's copy holds only in-frame clones and misses some; the assay was immunoSEQ multiplex PCR. The sample lists about 460,000 clones; roughly nine tenths were seen once. Sequencing was performed on peripheral blood, taken in a trial of Ad26.COV2.S vaccine versus placebo. The receptors stem from a person between 18 and 60 years old who received the Ad26.COV2.S COVID-19 vaccine or a placebo. CDR3s include the opening cysteine and the closing phenylalanine or tryptophan. Fields, in order: CDR3 DNA, CDR3 protein, D gene, V gene, J gene, clone size. D genes are given only for firm matches. Size tells how often a clone was seen (once, few, many) or the class of an expanded clone, and some rows leave it out.

CDR3 DNA: TGTGCCAGCAGCTTCCGGGGGAACTCTGGAAACACCATATATTTT
CDR3 protein: CASSFRGNSGNTIYF
D gene: .
V gene: TRBV7-9
J gene: TRBJ1-3
clone size: .

CDR3 DNA: TGTGCCAGCACCAACCACCAGGGCAACGAGCAGTACTTC
CDR3 protein: CASTNHQGNEQYF
D gene: .
V gene: TRBV7-9
J gene: TRBJ2-7
clone size: .

CDR3 DNA: TGCAGCGTCCTTGACAGCCCGGGACCCTATGGCTACACCTTC
CDR3 protein: CSVLDSPGPYGYTF
D gene: .
V gene: TRBV29-1
J gene: TRBJ1-2
clone size: .

CDR3 DNA: TGTGCCAGCAGCCAGGGGGACAGGGGGCGGCTGAACACTGAAGCTTTCTTT
CDR3 protein: CASSQGDRGRLNTEAFF
D gene: TRBD1
V gene: TRBV3-1/TRBV3-2
J gene: TRBJ1-1
clone size: .

CDR3 DNA: TGTGCCAGCTCACGGGGGGGCCCTCCGGTGAACACTGAAGCTTTCTTT
CDR3 protein: CASSRGGPPVNTEAFF
D gene: .
V gene: TRBV18
J gene: TRBJ1-1
clone size: .

CDR3 DNA: TGTGCCAGCTCACTCCGGACTAGCGGGGACTACAATGAGCAGTTCTTC
CDR3 protein: CASSLRTSGDYNEQFF
D gene: TRBD2
V gene: TRBV18
J gene: TRBJ2-1
clone size: .

CDR3 DNA: TGTGCCAGCAGCTCACACTACCACGGACCACAGGGGAGGGAGACCCAGTACTTC
CDR3 protein: CASSSHYHGPQGRETQYF
D gene: .
V gene: TRBV12-1
J gene: TRBJ2-5
clone size: .

CDR3 DNA: TGTGCCATCAGTGAGTTTGAGACTAGCGTAAACAATGAGCAGTTCTTC
CDR3 protein: CAISEFETSVNNEQFF
D gene: TRBD2
V gene: TRBV10-3
J gene: TRBJ2-1
clone size: once

CDR3 DNA: TGTGCCAGCAGCTTGGAGTTAGGCGCGAATACGCAGTATTTT
CDR3 protein: CASSLELGANTQYF
D gene: .
V gene: TRBV5-6
J gene: TRBJ2-3
clone size: once

CDR3 DNA: TGTGCCAGCAGCTCTGACCCGACAGTGGAGCAGTTCTTC
CDR3 protein: CASSSDPTVEQFF
D gene: .
V gene: TRBV5-4
J gene: TRBJ2-1
clone size: .

CDR3 DNA: TGTGCCAGCTGGAAGGACAGGGGATCCTGGGGTGAAAAACTGTTTTTT
CDR3 protein: CASWKDRGSWGEKLFF
D gene: TRBD1
V gene: TRBV5-5
J gene: TRBJ1-4
clone size: .

CDR3 DNA: TGTGCCAGCAGGGCACTAGGCCGCACAGATACGCAGTATTTT
CDR3 protein: CASRALGRTDTQYF
D gene: .
V gene: TRBV6-5
J gene: TRBJ2-3
clone size: .

CDR3 DNA: TGTGCCAGCAGCCAAGTGGGAAAACTGTTTTTT
CDR3 protein: CASSQVGKLFF
D gene: .
V gene: TRBV14
J gene: TRBJ1-4
clone size: once

CDR3 DNA: TGTGCCAGCACCAAGAGCGGGAAGAACACCGGGGAGCTGTTTTTT
CDR3 protein: CASTKSGKNTGELFF
D gene: TRBD2
V gene: TRBV6-5
J gene: TRBJ2-2
clone size: .

CDR3 DNA: TGTGCCAGCAGTTATACCCCCGTCTCCTACAATGAGCAGTTCTTC
CDR3 protein: CASSYTPVSYNEQFF
D gene: .
V gene: TRBV6-5
J gene: TRBJ2-1
clone size: .

CDR3 DNA: TGTGCCAGCAGTGAACTCAGAAGGAATGAAAAACTGTTTTTT
CDR3 protein: CASSELRRNEKLFF
D gene: .
V gene: TRBV25-1
J gene: TRBJ1-4
clone size: .